A single sample gave rise to the 19 T cell receptor beta chains below, sequenced in a study of shared clonotypes between healthy human individuals. Profiled with immunoSEQ multiplex PCR; TCRdb holds only in-frame clones, not every one. The table records approximately 2.5 million clones, over 85% of them present only once. The material sequenced was naive CD4+ T cells from PBMCs. Subset noted: CD45RA+ positively selected. Receptors originate from a man between 18 and 35 years old in good health. Some clones in this sample may be carry-over from other donors' samples.

The chain employs TRBV19 and TRBJ2-1; 8 bases agree with TRBD2. With 7 bases clipped from V and 4 bases from J, the junction kept 9 bases outside the gene matches. The CDR3 is 15 amino acids. Per the germline V gene, CDR1 is LNHDA and CDR2 is SQIVND (reference sequence). The CDR3 is CASMIAGSGYNEQFF. The CDR3 nucleotides read TGTGCCAGTATGATAGCGGGGTCCGGGTACAATGAGCAGTTCTTC.

This rearrangement joins TRBV6-6 to TRBJ2-7; D possibly uses TRBD1 or TRBD2 (6 bases each). V was shortened by 0 bases and J by 5 bases, with 17 bases between the two germline ends. The germline CDR1 and CDR2 sequences are MNHNY and SVGAGI (reference sequence). There are 16 residues in the CDR3. The CDR3, as DNA: TGTGCCAGCAGTTACTCAAATCTAGGGGGGAACCACGAGCAGTACTTC. This gives the protein CASSYSNLGGNHEQYF.

The count of this clone is one. This chain connects TRBV5-1 to TRBJ1-1; possibly TRBD1 for D (5 bases). This CDR3 contains 15 residues. Trimming took off 6 bases at V and 3 bases at J, with 18 bases between the two ends. CDR1 and CDR2 (germline): SGHRS, YFSETQ. Written as DNA, the CDR3 is TGCGCCAGCACCTCCCACGGGGGTGGATACACTGAAGCTTTCTTT. Protein sequence: CASTSHGGGYTEAFF.

Concerning this clone: Other nucleotide sequences from this sample produce the same CDR3. This chain connects TRBV7-9 to TRBJ2-5; a possible D gene is TRBD2 (6 bases). Germline V gene lookup returns CDR1 SEHNR and CDR2 FQNEAQ (reference sequence). The V gene lost 0 bases and the J gene lost 4 bases, with 6 bases spanning the gap. The CDR3 extends over 13 amino acids. Here the CDR3 reads CASSLAGGETQYF. In nucleotides, the CDR3 is TGTGCCAGCAGCTTAGCGGGGGGAGAGACCCAGTACTTC.

The gene calls are TRBV7-6 and TRBJ2-7, with a tentative D call TRBD1 (5 bases). V lost 4 bases, J lost 0 bases, and 10 bases lay in between. This CDR3 is built from 14 residues. CDR1 is SGHVS and CDR2 is FNYEAQ in the germline V gene. The CDR3: CASSSRTYSYEQYF. The CDR3 bases are TGTGCCAGCAGCTCGAGGACATACTCCTACGAGCAGTACTTC.

In DNA, the CDR3 is TGTGCCAGCAGCCATGAATCCGGGACAGGTTCCTACGAGCAGTACTTC. The encoded protein is CASSHESGTGSYEQYF. The chain joins TRBV11-2 to TRBJ2-7; 8 nucleotides align to TRBD1. The germline CDR1 and CDR2 sequences are SGHAT and FQNNGV. The CDR3 totals 16 residues. The junction had 10 bases not matched to a gene; V was cut back by 5 bases and J by 1 base.

The chain recombines TRBV5-4 with TRBJ2-1; 8 bases are a match to TRBD2. V was pared by 0 bases and J by 2 bases, with 13 bases of the junction left unmatched. This CDR3 spans 19 amino acids. Germline V gene lookup returns CDR1 SGHNT and CDR2 YYREEE (reference sequence). CDR3 bases: TGTGCCAGCAGCTTGGGGGGACCTCGCAGCGGGAGAACCTACAATGAGCAGTTCTTC. Amino acid sequence: CASSLGGPRSGRTYNEQFF. The entire variable domain, with the rest obtained from reference TRBV5-4 and TRBJ2-1, is as follows: ETGVTQSPTHLIKTRGQQVTLRCSSQSGHNTVSWYQQALGQGPQFIFQYYREEENGRGNFPPRFSGLQFPNYSSELNVNALELDDSALYLCASSLGGPRSGRTYNEQFFGPGTRLTVL.

In the case of this clone: Other DNA sequences of this sample code for an identical CDR3. The J gene is TRBJ2-3, the V gene TRBV5-1; no definite D call. Germline assignment: CDR1 SGHRS and CDR2 YFSETQ. The V gene lost 2 bases and the J gene lost 1 base, with 5 bases spanning the gap. CDR3 length: 13 amino acids. The chain's CDR3 is CASSFDGTDTQYF. In nucleotides, the CDR3 is TGCGCCAGCAGCTTTGACGGCACAGATACGCAGTATTTT. Full variable domain (outside the CDR3, taken from reference TRBV5-1 and TRBJ2-3): KAGVTQTPRYLIKTRGQQVTLSCSPISGHRSVSWYQQTPGQGLQFLFEYFSETQRNKGNFPGRFSGRQFSNSRSEMNVSTLELGDSALYLCASSFDGTDTQYFGPGTRLTVL.

This rearrangement joins TRBV5-4 to TRBJ1-5; 7 bases are shared with TRBD1. Looked up from germline, CDR1 is SGHNT and CDR2 is YYREEE (reference sequence). V was pared by 5 bases and J by 0 bases, with 5 bases of the junction left unmatched. The CDR3 covers 15 residues. CDR3 nucleotide sequence: TGTGCCAGCAGTTCGACAGGGCATAGCAATCAGCCCCAGCATTTT. Encoded protein: CASSSTGHSNQPQHF.

The chain has TRBV5-4 and TRBJ2-5; TRBD2 agrees at 7 bases. Germline V gives CDR1 SGHNT, CDR2 YYREEE (reference sequence). V gave up 0 bases and J gave up 3 bases; unmatched junction bases: 8. The CDR3 totals 16 residues. The CDR3 protein is CASSLAQGSGKETQYF. DNA of the CDR3: TGTGCCAGCAGCTTGGCTCAGGGAAGCGGGAAAGAGACCCAGTACTTC.

The J gene is TRBJ2-7, the V gene TRBV15, with TRBD2 matching over 9 bases. The CDR3 contains 17 residues. After removal of 0 bases from V and 3 bases from J, the junction contained 9 bases not matched to a gene. Germline assignment: CDR1 LNHNV and CDR2 YYDKDF (reference sequence). CDR3 coding DNA: TGTGCCACCAGCAGAGATTCCAGCGGGAGGTTAAGCTACGAGCAGTACTTC. It is translated as CATSRDSSGRLSYEQYF.

In this sample, this clone turned up a few times. The rearrangement links TRBV5-1 to TRBJ1-1, with 9 bases lining up with TRBD1. Germline trimming cut 1 base from V and 11 bases from J; bases unmatched to any gene: 9. The germline CDR1 and CDR2 sequences are SGHRS and YFSETQ. The CDR3 spans 14 residues. The DNA for the CDR3 is TGCGCCAGCAGCTTGACTTCGACAGGGGGTTGGGCTTTCTTT. Amino acids: CASSLTSTGGWAFF.

The chain is built from TRBV19 and TRBJ1-2; weak D call: TRBD1 (5 bases). CDR1 LNHDA and CDR2 SQIVND come from the germline V gene (reference sequence). V lost 3 bases, J lost 4 bases, and 12 bases lay in between. The CDR3 loop spans 14 amino acids. CDR3 sequence reads: CASSMRQGGYGYTF. In nucleotides, the CDR3 is TGTGCCAGTAGTATGCGGCAGGGCGGCTATGGCTACACCTTC.

The chain has TRBV28 and TRBJ2-1; 11 nucleotides line up with TRBD2. The CDR3 loop spans 16 amino acids. The V gene end was trimmed by 4 bases and the J gene end by 4 bases; junction bases not matched to a gene: 6. Germline loops: CDR1 MDHEN, CDR2 SYDVKM. This chain's CDR3 is CASSSSGRPPYNEQFF. The CDR3 nucleotides read TGTGCCAGCAGTTCTAGCGGGAGGCCCCCTTACAATGAGCAGTTCTTC.

The V call is TRBV6-4, the J call TRBJ2-2; TRBD1 agrees at 8 bases. The V and J ends lost 6 bases and 5 bases, in that order; junction bases with no gene match: 8. The CDR3 totals 15 residues. Germline CDR1 and CDR2: MRHNA and SNTAGT. Here the CDR3 DNA reads TGTGCCAGCAGCCCCGGGACAGGATTTACCGGGGAGCTGTTTTTT. Protein sequence: CASSPGTGFTGELFF.

V usage is TRBV11-1 and J usage is TRBJ2-3, with TRBD2 identical over 7 bases. V lost 5 bases to trimming and J lost 2 bases; unmatched junction nucleotides: 7. The CDR3 loop spans 15 amino acids. Germline V CDR1 and CDR2: SGHAT, FQDESV (reference sequence). CDR3: CASSPETSPTDTQYF. The DNA for the CDR3 is TGTGCCAGCAGCCCAGAGACTAGCCCCACAGATACGCAGTATTTT.

The chain combines TRBV29-1 with TRBJ1-2, with D unresolved. The ends were cut back, 4 bases at V and 4 bases at J, with 16 bases in the middle. Per germline, CDR1 SQVTM and CDR2 ANQGSEA. The CDR3 consists of 14 residues. The CDR3 nucleotides are TGCAGCGTTGGAATGGGCTCAGGCACCTATGGCTACACCTTC. Amino acid sequence: CSVGMGSGTYGYTF.

This clone turned up a few times. The chain couples TRBV15 to TRBJ1-1; D gene unclear. V shed 0 bases and J shed 11 bases, with 13 bases lying between them. The CDR3 covers 13 residues. From germline, CDR1 is LNHNV and CDR2 YYDKDF (reference sequence). The CDR3 coding sequence is TGTGCCACCAGCAGAGATCTGGGGATTGTGGCTTTCTTT. It codes for CATSRDLGIVAFF.

V usage is TRBV5-1 and J usage is TRBJ1-4; TRBD1 matches at 7 bases. The CDR3 covers 15 residues. Germline lookup yields CDR1 SGHRS and CDR2 YFSETQ. The V and J ends lost 4 bases and 0 bases, in that order; junction bases with no gene match: 3. This CDR3 reads CASSVTGATNEKLFF. In DNA form, the CDR3 reads TGCGCCAGCAGCGTCACAGGGGCAACTAATGAAAAACTGTTTTTT.